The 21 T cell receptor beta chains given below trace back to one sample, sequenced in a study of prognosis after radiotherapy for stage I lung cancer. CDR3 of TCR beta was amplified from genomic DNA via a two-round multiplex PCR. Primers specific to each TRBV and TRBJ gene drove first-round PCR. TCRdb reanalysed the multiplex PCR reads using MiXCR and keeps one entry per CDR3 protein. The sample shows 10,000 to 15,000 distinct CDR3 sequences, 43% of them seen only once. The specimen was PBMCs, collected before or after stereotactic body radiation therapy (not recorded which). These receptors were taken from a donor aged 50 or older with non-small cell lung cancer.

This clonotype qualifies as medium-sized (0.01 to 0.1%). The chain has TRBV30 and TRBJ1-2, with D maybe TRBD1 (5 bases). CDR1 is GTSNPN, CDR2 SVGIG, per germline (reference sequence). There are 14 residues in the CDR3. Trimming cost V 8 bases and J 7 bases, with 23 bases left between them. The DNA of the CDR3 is TGTGCCGCCGACCTGGGATCCTGGAGGGGTGGCTACACCTTC. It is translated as CAADLGSWRGGYTF.

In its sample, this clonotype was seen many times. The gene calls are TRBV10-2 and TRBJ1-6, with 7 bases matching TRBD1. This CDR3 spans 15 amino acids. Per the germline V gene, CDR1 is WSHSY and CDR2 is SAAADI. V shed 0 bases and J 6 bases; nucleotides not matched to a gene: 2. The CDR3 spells CASSESRQGNSPLHF. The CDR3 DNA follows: TGCGCCAGCAGTGAGTCGCGACAGGGTAATTCACCCCTCCACTTT.

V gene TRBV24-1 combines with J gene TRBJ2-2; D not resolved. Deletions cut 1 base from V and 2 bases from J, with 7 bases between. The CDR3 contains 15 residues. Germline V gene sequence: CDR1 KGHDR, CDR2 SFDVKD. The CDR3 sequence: CATSDLKGNTGELFF. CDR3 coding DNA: TGTGCCACCAGTGATTTAAAGGGAAACACCGGGGAGCTGTTTTTT.

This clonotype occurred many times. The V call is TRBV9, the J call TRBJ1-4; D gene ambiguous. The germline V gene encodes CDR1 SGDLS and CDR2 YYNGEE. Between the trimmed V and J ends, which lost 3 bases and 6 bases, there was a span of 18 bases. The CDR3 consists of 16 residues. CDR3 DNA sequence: TGTGCCAGCAGCGCTTCTGCCGTAGACGTTTATGAAAAACTGTTTTTT. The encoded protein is CASSASAVDVYEKLFF. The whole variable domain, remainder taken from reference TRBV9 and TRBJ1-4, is DSGVTQTPKHLITATGQRVTLRCSPRSGDLSVYWYQQSLDQGLQFLIQYYNGEERAKGNILERFSAQQFPDLHSELNLSSLELGDSALYFCASSASAVDVYEKLFFGSGTQLSVL.

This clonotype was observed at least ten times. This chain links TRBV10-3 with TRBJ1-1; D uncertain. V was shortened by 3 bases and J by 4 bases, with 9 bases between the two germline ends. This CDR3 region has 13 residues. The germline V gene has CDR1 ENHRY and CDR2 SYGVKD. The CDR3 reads CAISDGGFTEAFF. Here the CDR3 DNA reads TGTGCCATCAGTGACGGAGGGTTCACTGAAGCTTTCTTT.

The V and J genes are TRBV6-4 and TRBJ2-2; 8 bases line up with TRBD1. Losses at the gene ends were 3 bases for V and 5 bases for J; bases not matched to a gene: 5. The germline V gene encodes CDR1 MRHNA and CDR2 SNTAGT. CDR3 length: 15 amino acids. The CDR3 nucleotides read TGTGCCAGCAGTGAAGTGCAGGGGGCGACCGGGGAGCTGTTTTTT. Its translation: CASSEVQGATGELFF.

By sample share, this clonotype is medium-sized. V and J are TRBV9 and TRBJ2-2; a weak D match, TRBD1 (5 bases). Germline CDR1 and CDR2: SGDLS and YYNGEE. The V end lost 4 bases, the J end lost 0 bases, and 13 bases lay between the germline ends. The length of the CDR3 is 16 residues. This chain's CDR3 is CASSLKDRPNTGELFF. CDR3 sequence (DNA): TGTGCCAGCAGCCTAAAAGACAGACCGAACACCGGGGAGCTGTTTTTT.

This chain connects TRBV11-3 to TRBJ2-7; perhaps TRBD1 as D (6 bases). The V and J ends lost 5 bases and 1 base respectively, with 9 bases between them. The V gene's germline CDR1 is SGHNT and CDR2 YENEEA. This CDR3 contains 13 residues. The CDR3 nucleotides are TGTGCCAGCAGCGAAGGGGGATCCTACGAGCAGTACTTC. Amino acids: CASSEGGSYEQYF.

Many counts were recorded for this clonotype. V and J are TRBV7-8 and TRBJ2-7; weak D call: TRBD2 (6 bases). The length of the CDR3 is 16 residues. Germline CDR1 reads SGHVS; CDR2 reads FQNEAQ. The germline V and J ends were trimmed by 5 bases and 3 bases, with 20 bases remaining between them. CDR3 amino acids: CASSPSGLGTSYEQYF. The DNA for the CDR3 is TGTGCCAGCAGCCCAAGCGGGTTGGGAACCAGCTACGAGCAGTACTTC. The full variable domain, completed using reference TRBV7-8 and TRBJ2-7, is GAGVSQSPRYKVAKRGQDVALRCDPISGHVSLFWYQQALGQGPEFLTYFQNEAQLDKSGLPSDRFFAERPEGSVSTLKIQRTQQEDSAVYLCASSPSGLGTSYEQYFGPGTRLTVT.

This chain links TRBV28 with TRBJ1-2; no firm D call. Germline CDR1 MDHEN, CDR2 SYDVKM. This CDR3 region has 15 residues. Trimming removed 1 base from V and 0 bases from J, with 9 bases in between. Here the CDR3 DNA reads TGTGCCAGCAGTTTATACGGCGGACCTAACTATGGCTACACCTTC. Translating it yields CASSLYGGPNYGYTF.

The CDR3: CASSPPSGSSYEQYF. CDR3 coding DNA: TGTGCCAGCAGTCCTCCCAGCGGGAGCTCCTACGAGCAGTACTTC. The chain carries TRBV12-3 or TRBV12-4 and TRBJ2-7, with 8 bases matching TRBD2. This CDR3 has 15 amino acids. The trim removed 5 bases at V and 0 bases at J, leaving 6 bases unmatched.

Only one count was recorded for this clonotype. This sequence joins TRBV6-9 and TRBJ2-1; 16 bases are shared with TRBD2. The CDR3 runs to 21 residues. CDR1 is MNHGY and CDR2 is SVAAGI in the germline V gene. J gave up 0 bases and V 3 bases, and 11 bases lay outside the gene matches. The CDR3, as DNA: TGTGCCAGCAGTTACGGAGAGCCGGGACTAGCGGGGGGGAGCTCCTACAATGAGCAGTTCTTC. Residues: CASSYGEPGLAGGSSYNEQFF.

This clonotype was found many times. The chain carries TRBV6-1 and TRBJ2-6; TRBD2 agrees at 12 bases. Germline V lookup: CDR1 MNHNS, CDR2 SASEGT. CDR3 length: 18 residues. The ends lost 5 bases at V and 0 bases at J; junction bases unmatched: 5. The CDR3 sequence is CASSKTSGGLSGANVLTF. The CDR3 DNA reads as TGTGCCAGCAGTAAGACTAGCGGGGGCCTCTCTGGGGCCAACGTCCTGACTTTC.

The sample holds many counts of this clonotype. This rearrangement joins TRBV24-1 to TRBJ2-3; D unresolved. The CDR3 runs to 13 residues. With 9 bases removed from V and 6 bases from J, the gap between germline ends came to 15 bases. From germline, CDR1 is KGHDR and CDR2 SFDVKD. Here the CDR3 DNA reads TGTGCCACCCGCTCTCGAGGTGATGATACGCAGTATTTT. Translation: CATRSRGDDTQYF.

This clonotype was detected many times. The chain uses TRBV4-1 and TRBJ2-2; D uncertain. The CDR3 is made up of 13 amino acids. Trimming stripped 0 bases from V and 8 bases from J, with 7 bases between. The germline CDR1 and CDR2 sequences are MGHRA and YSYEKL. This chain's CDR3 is CASSQDRTGELFF. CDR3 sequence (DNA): TGCGCCAGCAGCCAAGACAGGACGGGGGAGCTGTTTTTT.

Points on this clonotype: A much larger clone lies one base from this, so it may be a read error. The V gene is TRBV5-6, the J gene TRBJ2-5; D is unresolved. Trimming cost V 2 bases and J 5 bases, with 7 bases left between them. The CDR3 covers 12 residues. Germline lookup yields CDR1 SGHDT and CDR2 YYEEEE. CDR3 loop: CASSFWWETQYF. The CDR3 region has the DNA TGTGCCAGCAGCTTTTGGTGGGAGACCCAGTACTTC.

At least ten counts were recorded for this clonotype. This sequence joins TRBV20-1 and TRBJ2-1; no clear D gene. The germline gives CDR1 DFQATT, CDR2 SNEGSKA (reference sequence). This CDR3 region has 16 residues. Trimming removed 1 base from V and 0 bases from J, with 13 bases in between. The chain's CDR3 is CSARAFSRSSYNEQFF. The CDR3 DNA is TGCAGTGCTAGAGCTTTTTCGCGGAGCTCCTACAATGAGCAGTTCTTC.

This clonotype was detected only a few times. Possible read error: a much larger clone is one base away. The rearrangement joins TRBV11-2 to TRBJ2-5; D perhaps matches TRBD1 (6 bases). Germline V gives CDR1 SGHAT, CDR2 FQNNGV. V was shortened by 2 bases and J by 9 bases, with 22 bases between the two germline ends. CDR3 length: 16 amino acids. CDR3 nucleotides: TGTGCCAGCAGCTTAAACGCAGGGGCTATATCGGAGGCCCAGTACTTC. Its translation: CASSLNAGAISEAQYF.

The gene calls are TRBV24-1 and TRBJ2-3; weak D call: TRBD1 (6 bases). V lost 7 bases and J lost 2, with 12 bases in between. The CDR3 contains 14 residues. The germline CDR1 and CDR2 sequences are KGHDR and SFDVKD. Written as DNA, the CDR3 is TGTGCCACCAGGAGGACAGAAGTCACAGATACGCAGTATTTT. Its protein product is CATRRTEVTDTQYF.

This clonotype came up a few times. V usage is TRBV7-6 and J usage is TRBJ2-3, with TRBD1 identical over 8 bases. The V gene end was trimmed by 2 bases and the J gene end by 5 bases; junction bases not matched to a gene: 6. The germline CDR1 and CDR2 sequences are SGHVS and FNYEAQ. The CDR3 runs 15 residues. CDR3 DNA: TGTGCCAGCAGCTTAACTGTAGGGACAGGAGATACGCAGTATTTT. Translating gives CASSLTVGTGDTQYF.

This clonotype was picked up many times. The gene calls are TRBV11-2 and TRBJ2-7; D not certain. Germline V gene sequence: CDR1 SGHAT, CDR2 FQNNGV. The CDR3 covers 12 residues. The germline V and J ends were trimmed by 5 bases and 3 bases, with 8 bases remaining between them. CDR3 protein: CASSRTLYEQYF. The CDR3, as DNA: TGTGCCAGCAGCCGAACCCTCTACGAGCAGTACTTC.